The table lists the clone carrying this TCR beta chain with many counts. The record originates from a study of T cells after yellow fever vaccination. The V and J ends lost 6 bases and 1 base, in that order; junction bases with no gene match: 8. The length of the CDR3 is 15 residues. Germline V gene data show CDR1 as MGHDK and CDR2 as SYGVNS. Via MiXCR, TCRdb re-called the 5' RACE reads, giving one row per CDR3 protein. The data contain roughly 140,000 distinct CDR3 sequences, 7% to 9% of them singletons. This TCR derives from a man between 25 and 39 years old who received the YFV17D yellow fever vaccine. The rearrangement links TRBV25-1 to TRBJ2-7, with 8 nucleotides matching TRBD2. The material sequenced was CD4+ T cells sorted from PBMCs, taken 5 days after the yellow fever booster vaccination. As DNA, the CDR3 is TGTGCCAGCAGCCCGTGGGCGGGAGGATCCTACGAGCAGTACTTC. Its protein product is CASSPWAGGSYEQYF.